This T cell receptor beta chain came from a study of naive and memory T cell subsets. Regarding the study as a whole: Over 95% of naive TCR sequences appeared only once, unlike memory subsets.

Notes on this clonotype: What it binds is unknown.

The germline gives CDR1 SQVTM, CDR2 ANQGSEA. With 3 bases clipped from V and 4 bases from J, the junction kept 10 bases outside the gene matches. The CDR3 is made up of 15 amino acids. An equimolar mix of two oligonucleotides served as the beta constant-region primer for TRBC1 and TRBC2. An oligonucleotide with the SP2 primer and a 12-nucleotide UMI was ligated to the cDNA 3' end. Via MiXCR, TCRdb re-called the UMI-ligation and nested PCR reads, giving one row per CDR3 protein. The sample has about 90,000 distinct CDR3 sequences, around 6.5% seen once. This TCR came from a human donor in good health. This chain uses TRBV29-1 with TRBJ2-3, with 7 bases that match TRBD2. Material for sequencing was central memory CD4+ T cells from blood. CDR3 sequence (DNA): TGCAGCGTTGAGTCTGCGGCGGGAGATCCAGATACGCAGTATTTT. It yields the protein CSVESAAGDPDTQYF.